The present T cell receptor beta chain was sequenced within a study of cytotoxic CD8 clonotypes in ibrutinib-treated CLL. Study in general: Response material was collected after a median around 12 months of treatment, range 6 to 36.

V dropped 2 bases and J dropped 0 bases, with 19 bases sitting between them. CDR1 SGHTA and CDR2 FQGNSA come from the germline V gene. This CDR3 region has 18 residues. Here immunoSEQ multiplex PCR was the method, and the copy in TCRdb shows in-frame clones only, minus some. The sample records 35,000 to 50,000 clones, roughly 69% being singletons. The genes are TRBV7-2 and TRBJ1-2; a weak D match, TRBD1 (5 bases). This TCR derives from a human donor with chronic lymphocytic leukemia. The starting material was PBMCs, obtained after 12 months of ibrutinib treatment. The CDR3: CASSLSLFRDRANYGYTF. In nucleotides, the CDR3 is TGTGCCAGCAGCTTATCTCTTTTTCGGGACCGAGCTAACTATGGCTACACCTTC.